These T cell receptor beta chains were read from a single sample in a study of shared clonotypes between healthy human individuals. The repertoire was sequenced with immunoSEQ multiplex PCR; TCRdb's copy has only in-frame clones and lacks some. The table lists more than 400,000 clones, roughly 95% of them singletons, with under 0.06% in the top ten. Sequencing was carried out using naive CD4+ T cells sorted from blood. The receptors originated from a woman aged 30 to 39 in good health. Each CDR3 is given with its conserved first and last residue. A D gene is named only where the DNA matches it firmly. Clone size, where shown, is once, few, many, or a class for clones that have expanded.

TRBJ2-7 | TRBD1 | TRBV5-1 | . | CASSLAGDRRHEQYF | TGCGCCAGCAGCTTGGCCGGGGACAGGAGGCACGAGCAGTACTTC
TRBJ2-1 | . | TRBV9 | . | CASSSLGRSSYNEQFF | TGTGCCAGCAGCTCCCTAGGGCGAAGCTCCTACAATGAGCAGTTCTTC
TRBJ2-2 | . | TRBV7-2 | once | CASSLVQGRSTGELFF | TGTGCCAGCAGCTTAGTCCAGGGGAGGAGTACCGGGGAGCTGTTTTTT
TRBJ2-7 | TRBD2 | TRBV7-2 | . | CASSLSPASGRYEQYF | TGTGCCAGCAGCTTATCCCCTGCTAGCGGGAGATACGAGCAGTACTTC
TRBJ2-2 | . | TRBV7-3 | . | CASSRNTGELFF | TGTGCCAGCAGCCGCAACACCGGGGAGCTGTTTTTT
TRBJ2-3 | TRBD2 | TRBV6-1 | . | CASSGQAGGGTDTQYF | TGTGCCAGCAGTGGCCAAGCGGGAGGGGGCACAGATACGCAGTATTTT
TRBJ1-3 | . | TRBV5-1 | once | CASSLGDNGNTIYF | TGCGCCAGCAGCTTGGGGGACAACGGAAACACCATATATTTT
TRBJ2-3 | . | TRBV4-1 | . | CASSEGGFGAGTDTQYF | TGCGCCAGCAGCGAGGGGGGTTTCGGGGCGGGAACAGATACGCAGTATTTT
TRBJ2-7 | . | TRBV6-1 | . | CAISDFRGPTYEQYF | TGTGCCATCAGCGACTTTCGGGGGCCGACCTACGAGCAGTACTTC
TRBJ2-2 | TRBD2 | TRBV4-1 | . | CASRPGTSTGELFF | TGCGCCAGCAGACCCGGGACTAGCACCGGGGAGCTGTTTTTT
TRBJ2-2 | . | TRBV4-1 | . | CASSQDLPGPTPNTGELFF | TGCGCCAGCAGCCAAGACCTCCCCGGCCCTACCCCGAACACCGGGGAGCTGTTTTTT
TRBJ2-7 | . | TRBV16 | . | CASSSLIEGEQYF | TGTGCCAGCAGCTCCCTCATTGAGGGCGAGCAGTACTTC
TRBJ1-1 | . | TRBV7-9 | . | CASSFERGVYTEAFF | TGTGCCAGCAGCTTTGAACGGGGAGTGTACACTGAAGCTTTCTTT
TRBJ1-1 | . | TRBV15 | . | CATSRDPGATEAFF | TGTGCCACCAGCAGAGATCCCGGGGCCACTGAAGCTTTCTTT
TRBJ2-3 | . | TRBV5-1 | . | CASSIQGMTDTQYF | TGCGCCAGCAGCATACAGGGAATGACAGATACGCAGTATTTT
TRBJ1-5 | . | TRBV7-9 | . | CASSPGSGSSNQPQHF | TGTGCCAGCAGCCCCGGATCGGGGAGTAGCAATCAGCCCCAGCATTTT
TRBJ1-2 | . | TRBV5-1 | . | CASSTTGTQGYTF | TGCGCCAGCAGCACCACAGGGACCCAGGGCTACACCTTC
TRBJ2-7 | TRBD1 | TRBV28 | . | CASSSTGKGNYEQYF | TGTGCCAGCAGTTCGACAGGGAAGGGCAACTACGAGCAGTACTTC
TRBJ2-7 | . | TRBV21-1 | . | CASSIRSGTSGSGEQYF | TGTGCCAGCAGCATTCGGTCAGGGACTAGCGGGAGTGGCGAGCAGTACTTC
TRBJ2-5 | . | TRBV7-9 | once | CASTNGQPLEQYF | TGTGCCAGCACCAACGGACAGCCCTTGGAGCAGTACTTC
TRBJ2-1 | . | TRBV4-2 | . | CASSLERSSYNEQFF | TGTGCCAGCAGCCTCGAAAGGAGCTCCTACAATGAGCAGTTCTTC
TRBJ2-7 | TRBD2 | TRBV28 | . | CASSLSGGAREQYF | TGTGCCAGCAGTTTATCGGGAGGGGCGAGAGAGCAGTACTTC